This TCR beta chain stems from a study of T cell responses to AZD1222 COVID-19 vaccine. Study-wide results and limits: Compared with day 0, the breadth and depth of the Spike-specific TCR repertoire rose significantly after two doses of AZD1222. Most donors were white British and more were female, and clonal diversity was possibly underestimated. The peak T cell response came first, and repertoires were sampled only after it.

The study pooled second doses at about 4 or about 12 weeks. As to this clone: Its matching antigen is unknown.

Germline lookup yields CDR1 MNHEY and CDR2 SMNVEV (reference sequence). V lost 9 bases, J lost 3 bases, and 9 bases lay in between. The CDR3 has 13 amino acids. The method was immunoSEQ multiplex PCR; TCRdb's version includes in-frame clones alone and lacks a portion of them. The sample comprises fewer than 120,000 clones, around 90% of which are singletons, and about 16% rests with the top ten. The chain employs TRBV27 and TRBJ2-6, with no clear D. The source was peripheral blood, collected 28 days after the second AZD1222 dose. This sequence was found in an adult who received the AZD1222 COVID-19 vaccine. The CDR3 region is CASLGGGANVLTF. CDR3 nucleotides: TGTGCCAGTTTGGGCGGTGGGGCCAACGTCCTGACTTTC.